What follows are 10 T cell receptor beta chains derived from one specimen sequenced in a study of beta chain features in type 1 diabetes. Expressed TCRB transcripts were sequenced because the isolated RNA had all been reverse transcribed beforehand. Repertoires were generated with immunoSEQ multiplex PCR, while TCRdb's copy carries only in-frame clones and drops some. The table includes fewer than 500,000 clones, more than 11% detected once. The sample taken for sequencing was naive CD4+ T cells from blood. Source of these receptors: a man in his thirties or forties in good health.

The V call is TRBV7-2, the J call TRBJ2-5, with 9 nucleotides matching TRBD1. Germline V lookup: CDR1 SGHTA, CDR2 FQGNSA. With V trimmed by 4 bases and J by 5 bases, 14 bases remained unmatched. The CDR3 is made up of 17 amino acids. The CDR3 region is CASSYASQGAQMETQYF. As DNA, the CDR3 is TGTGCCAGCAGCTACGCTTCACAGGGGGCCCAAATGGAGACCCAGTACTTC. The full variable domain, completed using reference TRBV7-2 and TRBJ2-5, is GAGVSQSPSNKVTEKGKDVELRCDPISGHTALYWYRQSLGQGLEFLIYFQGNSAPDKSGLPSDRFSAERTGGSVSTLTIQRTQQEDSAVYLCASSYASQGAQMETQYFGPGTRLLVL.

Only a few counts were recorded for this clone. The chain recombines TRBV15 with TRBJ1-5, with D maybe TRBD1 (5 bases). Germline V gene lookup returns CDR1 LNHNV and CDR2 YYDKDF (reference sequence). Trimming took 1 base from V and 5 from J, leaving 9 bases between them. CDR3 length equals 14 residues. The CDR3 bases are TGTGCCACCAGCAGAGCGGGCAGGGATCAGCCCCAGCATTTT. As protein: CATSRAGRDQPQHF.

CDR3 bases: TGTGCCAGTAGTATACACGGGACTCTGAACACCGGGGAGCTGTTTTTT. Translation: CASSIHGTLNTGELFF. This chain connects TRBV19 to TRBJ2-2; D is possibly TRBD2 (6 bases). CDR3 length: 16 residues. V dropped 2 bases and J dropped 1 base, with 11 bases sitting between them. The germline V gene encodes CDR1 LNHDA and CDR2 SQIVND (reference sequence).

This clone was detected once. DNA of the CDR3: TGTGCCAGCAGCTCCGAACAGGGGTTTCCTAATTCACCCCTCCACTTT. It yields the protein CASSSEQGFPNSPLHF. The J gene is TRBJ1-6, the V gene TRBV7-2, with 7 bases that match TRBD1. J was trimmed by 6 bases and V by 4 bases; bases with no gene match: 9. The CDR3 totals 16 residues. Germline V CDR1 and CDR2: SGHTA, FQGNSA.

The CDR3 region is CASSLGPPDTQYF. The CDR3 nucleotides are TGTGCCAGCAGCTTAGGGCCACCTGATACGCAGTATTTT. The rearrangement links TRBV13 to TRBJ2-3; D remains unclear. The V end was cut by 0 bases, the J end by 6 bases, with 7 bases between. The CDR3 length is 13 residues. The germline CDR1 and CDR2 sequences are PRHDT and FYEKMQ (reference sequence).

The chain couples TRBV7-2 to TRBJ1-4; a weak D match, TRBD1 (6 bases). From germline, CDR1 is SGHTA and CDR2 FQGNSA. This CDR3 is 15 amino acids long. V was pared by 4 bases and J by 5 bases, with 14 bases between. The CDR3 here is CASSSIGTQNEKLFF. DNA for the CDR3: TGTGCCAGCAGCTCGATCGGGACACAAAATGAAAAACTGTTTTTT.

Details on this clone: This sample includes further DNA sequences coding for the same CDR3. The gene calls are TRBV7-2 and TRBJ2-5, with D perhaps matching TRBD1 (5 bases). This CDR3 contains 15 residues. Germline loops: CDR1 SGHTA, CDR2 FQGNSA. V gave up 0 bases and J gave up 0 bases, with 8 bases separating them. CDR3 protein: CASSLAPGYQETQYF. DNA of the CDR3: TGTGCCAGCAGCTTAGCGCCAGGGTACCAAGAGACCCAGTACTTC.

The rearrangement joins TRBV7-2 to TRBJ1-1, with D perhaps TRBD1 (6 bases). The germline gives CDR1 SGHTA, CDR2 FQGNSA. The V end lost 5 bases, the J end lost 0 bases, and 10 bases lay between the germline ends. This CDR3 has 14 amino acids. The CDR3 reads CASSANRVNTEAFF. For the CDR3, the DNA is TGTGCCAGCAGCGCCAACAGGGTGAACACTGAAGCTTTCTTT.

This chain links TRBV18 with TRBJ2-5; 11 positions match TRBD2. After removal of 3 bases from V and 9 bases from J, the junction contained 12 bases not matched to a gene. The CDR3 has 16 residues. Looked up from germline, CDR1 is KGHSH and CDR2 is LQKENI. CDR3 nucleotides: TGTGCCAGCTCACCCAGTCTAGCGGGAGGCCCACGAGCCCAGTACTTC. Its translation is CASSPSLAGGPRAQYF.

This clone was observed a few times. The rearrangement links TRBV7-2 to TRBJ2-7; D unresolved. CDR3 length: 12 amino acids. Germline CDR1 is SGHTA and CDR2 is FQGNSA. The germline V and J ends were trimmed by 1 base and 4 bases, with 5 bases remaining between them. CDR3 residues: CASSLDEYEQYF. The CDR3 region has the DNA TGTGCCAGCAGCTTAGACGAGTACGAGCAGTACTTC.